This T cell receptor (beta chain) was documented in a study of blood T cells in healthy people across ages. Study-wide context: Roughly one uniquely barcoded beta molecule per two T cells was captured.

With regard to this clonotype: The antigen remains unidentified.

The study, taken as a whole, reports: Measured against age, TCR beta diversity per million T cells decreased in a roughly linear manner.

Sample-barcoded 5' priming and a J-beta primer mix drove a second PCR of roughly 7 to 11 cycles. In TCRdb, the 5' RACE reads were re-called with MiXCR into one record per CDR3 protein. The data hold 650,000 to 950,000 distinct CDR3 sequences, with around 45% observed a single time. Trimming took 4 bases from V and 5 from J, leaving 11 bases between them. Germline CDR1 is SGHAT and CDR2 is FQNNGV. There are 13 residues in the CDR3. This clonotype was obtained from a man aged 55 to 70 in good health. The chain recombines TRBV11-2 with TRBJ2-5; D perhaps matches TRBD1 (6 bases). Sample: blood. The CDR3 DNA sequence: TGTGCCAGCAGCTGTTCAGGGGCCGAGACCCAGTACTTC. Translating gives CASSCSGAETQYF. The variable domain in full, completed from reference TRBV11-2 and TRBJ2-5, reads EAGVAQSPRYKIIEKRQSVAFWCNPISGHATLYWYQQILGQGPKLLIQFQNNGVVDDSQLPKDRFSAERLKGVDSTLKIQPAKLEDSAVYLCASSCSGAETQYFGPGTRLLVL.